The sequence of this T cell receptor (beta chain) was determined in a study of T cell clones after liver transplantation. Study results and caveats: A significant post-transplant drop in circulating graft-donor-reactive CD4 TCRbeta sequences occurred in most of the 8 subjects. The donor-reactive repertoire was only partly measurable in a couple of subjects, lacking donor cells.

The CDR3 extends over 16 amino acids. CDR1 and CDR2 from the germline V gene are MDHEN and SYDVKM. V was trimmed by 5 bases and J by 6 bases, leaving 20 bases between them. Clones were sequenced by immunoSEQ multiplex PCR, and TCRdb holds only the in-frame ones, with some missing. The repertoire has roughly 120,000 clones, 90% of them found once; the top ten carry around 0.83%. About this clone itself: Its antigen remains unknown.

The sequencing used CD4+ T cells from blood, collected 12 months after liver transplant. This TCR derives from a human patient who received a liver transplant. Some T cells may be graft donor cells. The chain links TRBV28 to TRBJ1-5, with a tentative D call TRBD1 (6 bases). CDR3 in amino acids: CASSDQQGPPSQPQHF. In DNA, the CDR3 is TGTGCCAGCAGTGATCAACAGGGACCCCCAAGTCAGCCCCAGCATTTT.